This TCR beta chain was profiled in a study of T cells in Graves' hyperthyroidism and ophthalmopathy (dated by TCRdb to between 2018 and 2021). With respect to the entire study: Peripheral blood samples were taken at the time of initial diagnosis, prior to any treatment. To identify TCR V-J signatures that set the groups apart, the researchers used a discovery cohort of about a hundred patients, made up of 43 with Graves' ophthalmopathy and some 60 with stable Graves' hyperthyroidism. An independent validation cohort of about 20 hyperthyroidism patients and approximately 17 patients who later progressed to ophthalmopathy tested prospective prediction of ophthalmopathy. The approximately 97 discovery patients were randomly divided into training and test sets at a 7:3 ratio. The study also compared thyroid tissue and blood T-cell repertoires from 5 to 7 Graves' hyperthyroidism patients. Following sampling, methimazole starting at 30 mg daily was given to hyperthyroidism patients, and high-dose intravenous methylprednisolone was given to ophthalmopathy patients. TCR Vbeta CDR3 sequencing of 120 to 150 peripheral blood samples (around 45 ophthalmopathy, roughly 74 hyperthyroidism and some 17 progressor patients) is reported in the paper.

Reading from cysteine to phenylalanine, the CDR3 counts 15 amino acids. This entry keeps only the CDR3 DNA: 45 bases, framed from base 1. CDR1 and CDR2 (SNHLY, FYNNEI) derive from the germline V gene. The V and J ends are trimmed by 0 bases and 5 bases, leaving 11 bases between them. The TCR beta CDR3 regions were amplified from the RNA transcripts. A first-round RT-PCR of the TCR CDR3 used the HTBI primer set with the Qiagen OneStep RT-PCR kit. A second multiplex PCR round built the libraries, followed by size selection and purification. Sequencing of the libraries was done on an Illumina HiSeq2000 using paired-end 100 bp reads. In the original analysis: SOAPnuke was used to process the raw data, throwing out any read that contained adapters or uncalled bases, had a mean Phred below 15, or lacked an exact constant-primer or identifier match. High-quality paired reads were merged using COPE v1.2.5, and each unique nucleotide sequence was defined as a clonotype. Clonotypes were aligned to IMGT TRBV, TRBD and TRBJ reference segments using MiTCR v1.1. The analysis included only V-J combinations with a frequency above 0.0001, which together covered around 99% of the repertoires. A TCS score was defined as the ratio between F50 (clonal expansion) and ExV (chaos), using BLOSUM62-based TCRdist between CDR3 peptides within each V-J. Welch's t-statistics and random forest reduced around 520 V-J features to some 14, which were used in a naive Bayes classifier (R e1071). In-frame beta chains were kept once TCRdb had trimmed the public reads at Q25 with fastp and called clones with MiXCR. Each CDR3 protein appears once, grouped with its most common genes and DNA. TCRdb, rather than the study authors, made the V and J calls. For this sample there are 350,000 to 400,000 distinct CDR3 sequences; about 19% appear just once. The top ten constitute around 4% of the sample.

This clonotype was observed a few times. The target of this receptor is not known. The record has no base qualities; no much larger clone is one base away. Stable Graves' hyperthyroidism was defined as no progression to ophthalmopathy during 18 months of follow-up. Hyperthyroidism patients were aged 18 to 65 years and newly diagnosed, with disease duration of less than 2 months. Any patient with an uncontrolled infection, another autoimmune disease, pregnancy or lactation was excluded. Diagnoses were based on clinical symptoms, serum thyroxine and TRAb, thyroid ultrasound and orbital computed tomography. PBMCs were isolated from about 9.1 ml of fresh peripheral blood by Ficoll-Paque density gradient centrifugation. Total RNA was extracted using Trizol reagent, and RNA quality was assessed on an Agilent 2100 Bioanalyzer. The paper as a whole reports these results and caveats: Most expanded thyroid clonotypes (frequency above 0.001) were also detected in blood, suggesting blood repertoires may reflect thyroid immune responses. Sample size was not statistically predetermined, and blinding of investigators to group allocation was not performed. In validation, the model predicted progression to ophthalmopathy a median of about 5.9 months before onset, with over 55% sensitivity and roughly 79% specificity. A model built on a 13 V-J signature distinguished ophthalmopathy from stable hyperthyroidism, reaching 87.88% sensitivity and around 81% specificity in cross-validation and 80%/75% in testing.

The material sequenced was blood. This chain is built from TRBV2 and TRBJ1-5; matching of 5 bases hints at TRBD1 as the D gene. The clonotype was recovered from a young woman with Graves' hyperthyroidism. This receptor carries the CDR3 CASSEALTGYQPQHF. DNA sequence: TGTGCCAGCAGTGAAGCGCTTACAGGATATCAGCCCCAGCATTTT.